The 16 T cell receptor beta chains presented below share a single source sample, sequenced in a study of Ad26.COV2.S vaccination and SARS-CoV-2 variants. Libraries were prepared by immunoSEQ multiplex PCR; TCRdb keeps only in-frame clonotypes and omits some of them. The table has 400,000 to 500,000 clones, roughly 89% seen once. The sample's treatment: around 19 received Ad26.COV2.S at low or high dose, single or two shots; about 5 received placebo; per-sample allocation not given. Sampling took place 63 days after the first vaccine or placebo injection. This material consisted of peripheral blood, taken in a trial of Ad26.COV2.S vaccine versus placebo. These receptors were collected from a person between 18 and 65 years old who received the Ad26.COV2.S COVID-19 vaccine or a placebo.

This chain links TRBV5-5 with TRBJ2-2; D unclear. Germline lookup yields CDR1 SGHKS and CDR2 YYEKEE (reference sequence). Trimming left V 0 bases short and J 3 bases short, with 9 bases between. The CDR3 sequence is 15 residues long. The CDR3 sequence is CASSLGPRDTGELFF. Written as DNA, the CDR3 is TGTGCCAGCAGCTTGGGACCCCGCGACACCGGGGAGCTGTTTTTT.

The chain joins TRBV5-1 to TRBJ1-3; the D gene is possibly TRBD1 (5 bases). Germline CDR1 SGHRS, CDR2 YFSETQ. This CDR3 is built from 16 residues. Between the trimmed V and J ends, which lost 1 base and 4 bases, there was a span of 15 bases. The chain's CDR3 is CASSLFPGLSGNTIYF. The CDR3 DNA reads as TGCGCCAGCAGCTTGTTCCCGGGGCTCTCCGGAAACACCATATATTTT.

The V and J genes are TRBV28 and TRBJ1-5; D gene unclear. CDR3 length: 15 amino acids. Germline V gene data show CDR1 as MDHEN and CDR2 as SYDVKM. Trimming removed 3 bases at V and 1 base at J, with 10 bases between. CDR3 loop: CASSFFGGSNQPQHF. The CDR3 bases are TGTGCCAGCAGTTTTTTTGGAGGGAGCAATCAGCCCCAGCATTTT. Supplemented by reference TRBV28 and TRBJ1-5, the full variable domain reads DVKVTQSSRYLVKRTGEKVFLECVQDMDHENMFWYRQDPGLGLRLIYFSYDVKMKEKGDIPEGYSVSREKKERFSLILESASTNQTSMYLCASSFFGGSNQPQHFGDGTRLSIL.

The CDR3: CASGQGLAGESETQYF. For the CDR3, the DNA is TGTGCTAGTGGTCAAGGACTAGCGGGAGAGTCGGAGACCCAGTACTTC. The rearrangement links TRBV12-5 to TRBJ2-5; 13 positions agree with TRBD2. The V gene end was trimmed by 5 bases and the J gene end by 5 bases; junction bases not matched to a gene: 8. The CDR3 extends over 16 amino acids. CDR1 and CDR2 from the germline V gene are LGHNT and FRNRAP.

V is TRBV11-2 and J is TRBJ1-6, with unresolved D. V lost 1 base and J 0 bases, leaving 10 bases between the germline ends. This CDR3 is 17 amino acids long. CDR1 SGHAT and CDR2 FQNNGV come from the germline V gene. The CDR3 loop reads CASSLGAASSYNSPLHF. Here the CDR3 DNA reads TGTGCCAGCAGCTTAGGTGCAGCATCCTCCTATAATTCACCCCTCCACTTT.

The rearrangement joins TRBV7-2 to TRBJ2-4, with D perhaps TRBD1 (6 bases). Germline V lookup: CDR1 SGHTA, CDR2 FQGNSA. Trimming removed 3 bases at V and 6 bases at J, with 9 bases between. The CDR3 runs 13 residues. The CDR3 loop reads CASSFPDRNIQYF. CDR3 coding DNA: TGTGCCAGCAGCTTCCCGGACAGAAACATTCAGTACTTC.

The chain employs TRBV15 and TRBJ1-4; no clear D gene. The CDR3 has 13 amino acids. Germline CDR1 reads LNHNV; CDR2 reads YYDKDF (reference sequence). Trimming stripped 1 base from V and 8 bases from J, with 8 bases between. The CDR3 DNA reads as TGTGCCACCAGCAGAGCAGCGGGAGAAAAACTGTTTTTT. It codes for CATSRAAGEKLFF.

V is TRBV19 and J is TRBJ2-1; a possible D gene is TRBD1 (5 bases). Between the trimmed V and J ends, which lost 3 bases and 8 bases, there was a span of 17 bases. The CDR3 covers 15 residues. Germline-derived CDR1 and CDR2 are LNHDA and SQIVND (reference sequence). Here the CDR3 DNA reads TGTGCCAGTAGTATCTGGGGCCCTCTCCGCGATGAGCAGTTCTTC. Translation: CASSIWGPLRDEQFF.

The V gene is TRBV27, the J gene TRBJ1-2; D unclear. V was pared by 2 bases and J by 5 bases, with 12 bases between. Germline V gene lookup returns CDR1 MNHEY and CDR2 SMNVEV (reference sequence). The CDR3 extends over 14 amino acids. This chain's CDR3 is CASSLRRGGYGYTF. The CDR3 DNA reads as TGTGCCAGCAGTTTAAGAAGAGGAGGGTATGGCTACACCTTC.

This chain uses TRBV18 with TRBJ2-3, with 8 bases lining up with TRBD2. CDR3 length equals 15 residues. Germline V gene data show CDR1 as KGHSH and CDR2 as LQKENI. The V and J ends lost 7 bases and 3 bases, in that order; junction bases with no gene match: 9. The CDR3 region has the DNA TGTGCCAGCTTCGTAAGCGGGGGTGGTACAGATACGCAGTATTTT. It encodes CASFVSGGGTDTQYF.

The genes are TRBV7-9 and TRBJ1-4; D is uncertain. Germline V gene sequence: CDR1 SEHNR, CDR2 FQNEAQ (reference sequence). The CDR3 is 13 amino acids. Between the trimmed V and J ends, which lost 6 bases and 5 bases, there was a span of 10 bases. The CDR3 coding sequence is TGTGCCAGCAGGGCAGGAGGGAATGAAAAACTGTTTTTT. Its translation is CASRAGGNEKLFF.

The J gene is TRBJ2-1, the V gene TRBV11-3, with no clear D. The CDR3 runs to 16 residues. The germline V gene encodes CDR1 SGHNT and CDR2 YENEEA. V was shortened by 1 base and J by 2 bases, with 12 bases between the two germline ends. The CDR3 reads CASSLVGWATYNEQFF. CDR3 sequence (DNA): TGTGCCAGCAGCTTAGTTGGTTGGGCTACCTACAATGAGCAGTTCTTC. Full variable domain (remainder filled in from reference TRBV11-3 and TRBJ2-1): EAGVVQSPRYKIIEKKQPVAFWCNPISGHNTLYWYLQNLGQGPELLIRYENEEAVDDSQLPKDRFSAERLKGVDSTLKIQPAELGDSAVYLCASSLVGWATYNEQFFGPGTRLTVL.

This clone was observed a single time. The chain joins TRBV5-1 to TRBJ2-5; 7 bases are a match to TRBD1. The CDR3 covers 17 residues. The germline V gene encodes CDR1 SGHRS and CDR2 YFSETQ. Germline trimming cut 2 bases from V and 2 bases from J; bases unmatched to any gene: 12. CDR3 coding DNA: TGCGCCAGCAGCTTATGGCGGCAAAGGGGGCTTCAAGAGACCCAGTACTTC. Translation: CASSLWRQRGLQETQYF.

The chain uses TRBV2 and TRBJ2-5, with D perhaps matching TRBD1 (6 bases). V lost 1 base and J 4 bases, leaving 19 bases between the germline ends. The CDR3 sequence is 17 residues long. Germline V gene lookup returns CDR1 SNHLY and CDR2 FYNNEI. DNA of the CDR3: TGTGCCAGCAGTGAAGGCTTATTGGCAGGGGAAGGAGAGACCCAGTACTTC. It yields the protein CASSEGLLAGEGETQYF.

The chain couples TRBV5-1 to TRBJ2-1, with 10 nucleotides matching TRBD2. V was clipped by 4 bases and J by 7 bases; unmatched bases: 8. Germline V gene lookup returns CDR1 SGHRS and CDR2 YFSETQ. This CDR3 spans 15 amino acids. CDR3 region: CASSPLGLAINEQFF. CDR3 nucleotide sequence: TGCGCCAGCAGCCCACTGGGACTAGCGATTAATGAGCAGTTCTTC. Filled out from reference TRBV5-1 and TRBJ2-1, the complete variable domain reads KAGVTQTPRYLIKTRGQQVTLSCSPISGHRSVSWYQQTPGQGLQFLFEYFSETQRNKGNFPGRFSGRQFSNSRSEMNVSTLELGDSALYLCASSPLGLAINEQFFGPGTRLTVL.

The chain is built from TRBV29-1 and TRBJ1-1; possible D gene TRBD1, 5 bases. The germline CDR1 and CDR2 sequences are SQVTM and ANQGSEA. This CDR3 is 13 amino acids long. The germline V and J ends were trimmed by 7 bases and 0 bases, with 12 bases remaining between them. The CDR3 DNA follows: TGCAGCGGGGGGACGGACATGAACACTGAAGCTTTCTTT. It encodes CSGGTDMNTEAFF.